The entry below describes one TCR beta chain. Its antigen is unknown. Repeated repertoire sampling spanned the course of chemoradiotherapy. The data belong to a study of chemoradiotherapy in HPV16-positive cancers. Study information: Candidate HPV-specific clones and shared TCR motifs came from a couple of HPV16-positive patients.

Profiled with immunoSEQ multiplex PCR; TCRdb holds only in-frame clones, not every one. The data hold some 6,600 clones, with 65% to 85% observed a single time. Notes on the study in general: During treatment, candidate HPV-specific clones and E7-related motifs expanded in tumor. For HPV16-positive patients, expanding HPV-responsive T cells associated with longer recurrence-free survival.

Trimming stripped 0 bases from V and 2 bases from J, with 6 bases between. Per the germline V gene, CDR1 is SGHVS and CDR2 is FNYEAQ. CDR3 length: 14 amino acids. This receptor was identified in a human donor with HPV-associated anogenital cancer. Specimen: tumor tissue, collected from a patient who underwent chemoradiotherapy. The chain carries TRBV7-6 and TRBJ2-3; a possible D gene is TRBD2 (5 bases). This chain's CDR3 is CASSLAGNTDTQYF. CDR3 nucleotide sequence: TGTGCCAGCAGCTTAGCCGGGAACACAGATACGCAGTATTTT.